One T cell receptor (beta chain) is described in this entry. The sample is drawn from a study of blood T cell repertoires in COVID-19. Sequencing was performed with immunoSEQ multiplex PCR; in TCRdb, only in-frame clones are kept and a portion is missing. The table lists 250,000 or so clones, 80% to 90% of them singletons, with approximately 4% in the top ten. Germline trimming cut 0 bases from V and 2 bases from J; bases unmatched to any gene: 8. CDR3 size: 18 residues. Germline V gene sequence: CDR1 LNHDA, CDR2 SQIVND (reference sequence). The sequenced sample consisted of PBMCs or T cells enriched from blood (not recorded which). V and J are TRBV19 and TRBJ2-3; 10 bases line up with TRBD2. The receptor's source is a woman younger than 45 with acute COVID-19. Here the CDR3 DNA reads TGTGCCAGTAGTATAGACACTTTTGGACTAGCGGACACAGATACGCAGTATTTT. Residues: CASSIDTFGLADTDTQYF.